Below are 15 T cell receptor beta chains sequenced from a single sample in a study of OX40 agonist ivuxolimab in advanced cancers. Profiling relied on immunoSEQ multiplex PCR, and the TCRdb table lists in-frame clones only, not all of them. This sample carries roughly 84,000 clones, over 70% of them seen once, and the ten largest clones take 4.6%. Specimen: CD4+ or CD8+ T cells sorted from blood, collected in a trial of the OX40 agonist ivuxolimab. Receptors were obtained from an adult with an advanced solid tumor such as melanoma, head and neck, liver or kidney cancer.

This clone turned up a few times. CDR3: CASSQRRERFVYNEQFF. The CDR3 coding sequence is TGTGCCAGCAGCCAACGGCGGGAGAGATTCGTCTACAATGAGCAGTTCTTC. The chain couples TRBV4-2 to TRBJ2-1, with 7 bases aligning to TRBD2. CDR3 size: 17 residues. Germline V lookup: CDR1 LGHNA, CDR2 YNFKEQ. J gave up 3 bases and V 2 bases, and 10 bases lay outside the gene matches.

The chain uses TRBV18 and TRBJ2-2, with 13 bases fitting TRBD2. Looked up from germline, CDR1 is KGHSH and CDR2 is LQKENI. V shed 3 bases and J 6 bases; nucleotides not matched to a gene: 4. The CDR3 runs to 16 residues. CDR3 in amino acids: CASSPGGLAGSGELFF. The CDR3 coding sequence is TGTGCCAGCTCACCGGGGGGACTAGCGGGATCCGGGGAGCTGTTTTTT.

This chain links TRBV6-1 with TRBJ1-2; TRBD1 is a possible D gene (5 bases). The CDR3 consists of 12 residues. V was clipped by 6 bases and J by 7 bases, with 12 bases between them. Germline loops: CDR1 MNHNS, CDR2 SASEGT. CDR3 bases: TGTGCCAGCAGCCCAGGGTCCCCTGGCTACACCTTC. Amino acid sequence: CASSPGSPGYTF.

V is TRBV7-2 and J is TRBJ2-1, with D hard to call. The CDR3 covers 17 residues. V was cut by 5 bases and J by 0 bases, with 17 bases left in between. Germline V gene sequence: CDR1 SGHTA, CDR2 FQGNSA. CDR3 protein: CASSQDDSVSSYNEQFF. The CDR3 nucleotides are TGTGCCAGCAGCCAAGATGACTCCGTGAGCTCCTACAATGAGCAGTTCTTC.

The chain carries TRBV4-2 and TRBJ1-3, with D maybe TRBD1 (5 bases). This CDR3 contains 15 residues. From germline, CDR1 is LGHNA and CDR2 YNFKEQ. Trimming left V 2 bases short and J 2 bases short, with 10 bases between. The CDR3 is CASSQSRDPGNTIYF. The CDR3 coding sequence is TGTGCCAGCAGCCAAAGCCGGGACCCTGGAAACACCATATATTTT.

The rearrangement links TRBV11-3 to TRBJ1-1; D gene unclear. The V gene's germline CDR1 is SGHNT and CDR2 YENEEA. The CDR3 is made up of 15 amino acids. V was clipped by 0 bases and J by 3 bases, with 11 bases between them. The CDR3 region has the DNA TGTGCCAGCAGCTTAGATGGAGAGGGCTACACTGAAGCTTTCTTT. Amino acid sequence: CASSLDGEGYTEAFF.

The chain links TRBV5-1 to TRBJ2-3; 7 bases align to TRBD2. The V gene's germline CDR1 is SGHRS and CDR2 YFSETQ. Losses at the gene ends were 5 bases for V and 6 bases for J; bases not matched to a gene: 6. This CDR3 contains 13 residues. The CDR3 is CASSTGRTDTQYF. The CDR3 DNA reads TGCGCCAGCAGTACCGGGAGGACGGATACGCAGTATTTT. Based on the CDR3 plus reference TRBV5-1 and TRBJ2-3, the full variable domain is KAGVTQTPRYLIKTRGQQVTLSCSPISGHRSVSWYQQTPGQGLQFLFEYFSETQRNKGNFPGRFSGRQFSNSRSEMNVSTLELGDSALYLCASSTGRTDTQYFGPGTRLTVL.

The rearrangement links TRBV2 to TRBJ1-2; TRBD1 matches 7 bases. The CDR3 length is 13 residues. J gave up 10 bases and V 2 bases, and 7 bases lay outside the gene matches. The germline V gene encodes CDR1 SNHLY and CDR2 FYNNEI. This CDR3 reads CASSERGLNSYTF. DNA of the CDR3: TGTGCCAGCAGTGAAAGGGGGCTTAATTCCTACACCTTC.

The chain carries TRBV29-1 and TRBJ1-3; D may be TRBD1 (5 bases). The CDR3 consists of 14 residues. Trimming pared 6 bases from V and 0 bases from J, leaving 12 bases between. Germline CDR1 SQVTM, CDR2 ANQGSEA. Here the CDR3 reads CSVVGTASGNTIYF. The CDR3 DNA sequence: TGCAGCGTGGTTGGGACGGCCTCTGGAAACACCATATATTTT.

CDR3 bases: TGTGCCAGCAGCCTTATACTGGGGAGCAATCAGCCCCAGCATTTT. This translates into CASSLILGSNQPQHF. This rearrangement joins TRBV7-2 to TRBJ1-5, with D unclear. CDR3 length: 15 amino acids. Germline values: CDR1 SGHTA, CDR2 FQGNSA. Trimming cost V 5 bases and J 1 base, with 12 bases left between them.

This chain connects TRBV10-3 to TRBJ2-5; either TRBD1 or TRBD2 may supply D (6 bases each). The CDR3 consists of 14 residues. Trimming left V 6 bases short and J 11 bases short, with 22 bases between. Germline CDR1 and CDR2: ENHRY and SYGVKD. As DNA, the CDR3 is TGTGCCATCAGCACAAGGGACACGACTAGGGAGCAGTACTTC. It translates to CAISTRDTTREQYF.

The rearrangement links TRBV5-1 to TRBJ2-2, with 9 positions matching TRBD1. The CDR3 spans 16 residues. Germline CDR1 SGHRS, CDR2 YFSETQ. The V segment lost 3 bases and the J segment 3 bases; nucleotides outside the gene matches: 6. DNA of the CDR3: TGCGCCAGCAGCTCGGACAGGGGAATGGACACCGGGGAGCTGTTTTTT. Protein: CASSSDRGMDTGELFF.

The chain employs TRBV29-1 and TRBJ2-2; 8 nucleotides align to TRBD2. The germline gives CDR1 SQVTM, CDR2 ANQGSEA. V was pared by 7 bases and J by 2 bases, with 9 bases of the junction left unmatched. The CDR3 is 15 amino acids. As DNA, the CDR3 is TGCAGCGGTGCTGGCGGGGGGCCTAACACCGGGGAGCTGTTTTTT. It yields the protein CSGAGGGPNTGELFF.

The CDR3 sequence: CASSEGGDRNNEQYF. CDR3 DNA: TGTGCCAGCAGTGAAGGAGGGGACAGGAACAACGAGCAGTACTTC. The genes are TRBV2 and TRBJ2-5, with 8 bases lining up with TRBD1. The J call may be mistaken, given a closer DNA end match to TRBJ2-7. This CDR3 region has 15 residues. Germline lookup yields CDR1 SNHLY and CDR2 FYNNEI.

The rearrangement joins TRBV19 to TRBJ2-3, with 8 nucleotides matching TRBD1. This CDR3 has 15 residues. Trimming removed 4 bases from V and 3 bases from J; junction bases left unmatched: 6. From germline, CDR1 is LNHDA and CDR2 SQIVND (reference sequence). The CDR3 here is CASSKWTGKTDTQYF. CDR3 sequence (DNA): TGTGCCAGTAGTAAGTGGACAGGGAAGACAGATACGCAGTATTTT.